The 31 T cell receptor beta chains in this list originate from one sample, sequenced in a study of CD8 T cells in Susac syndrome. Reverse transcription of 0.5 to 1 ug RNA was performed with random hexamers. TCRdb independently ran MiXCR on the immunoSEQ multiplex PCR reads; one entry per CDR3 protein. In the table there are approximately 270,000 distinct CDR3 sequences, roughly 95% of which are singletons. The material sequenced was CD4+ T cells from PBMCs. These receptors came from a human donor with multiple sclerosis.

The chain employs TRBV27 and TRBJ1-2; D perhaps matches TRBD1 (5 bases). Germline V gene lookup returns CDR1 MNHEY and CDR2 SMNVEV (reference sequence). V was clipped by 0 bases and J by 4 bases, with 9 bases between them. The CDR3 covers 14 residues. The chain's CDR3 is CASSLSGTFYGYTF. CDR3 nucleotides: TGTGCCAGCAGTTTATCGGGGACCTTCTATGGCTACACCTTC.

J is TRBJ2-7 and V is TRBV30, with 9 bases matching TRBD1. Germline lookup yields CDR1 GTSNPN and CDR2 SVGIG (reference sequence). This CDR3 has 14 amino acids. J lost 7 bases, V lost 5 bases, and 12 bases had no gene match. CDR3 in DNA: TGTGCCTGGGGAACCGGGACAGGGAGAAAAGAGCAGTACTTC. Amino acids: CAWGTGTGRKEQYF.

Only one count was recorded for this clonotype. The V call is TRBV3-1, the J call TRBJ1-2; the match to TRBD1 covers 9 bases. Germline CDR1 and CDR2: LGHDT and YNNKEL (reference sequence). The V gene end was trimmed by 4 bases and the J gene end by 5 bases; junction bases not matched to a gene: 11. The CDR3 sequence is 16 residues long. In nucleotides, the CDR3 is TGTGCCAGCAGCCGGGGTGCGACAGGGGGTGGGTATGGCTACACCTTC. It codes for CASSRGATGGGYGYTF.

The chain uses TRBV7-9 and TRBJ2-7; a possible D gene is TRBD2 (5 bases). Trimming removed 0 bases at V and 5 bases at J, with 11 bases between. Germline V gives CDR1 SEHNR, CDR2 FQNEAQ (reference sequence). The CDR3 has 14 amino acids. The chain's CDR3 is CASSLAGGRNEQYV. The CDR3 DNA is TGTGCCAGCAGCTTAGCTGGAGGCAGAAACGAGCAGTACGTC.

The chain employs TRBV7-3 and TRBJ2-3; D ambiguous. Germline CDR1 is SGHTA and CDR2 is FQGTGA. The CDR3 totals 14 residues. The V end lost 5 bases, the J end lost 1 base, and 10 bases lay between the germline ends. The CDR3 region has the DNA TGTGCCAGCAGCCCCTGGGCCGGCACAGATACGCAGTATTTT. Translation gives CASSPWAGTDTQYF. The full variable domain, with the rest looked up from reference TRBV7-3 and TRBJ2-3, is GAGVSQTPSNKVTEKGKYVELRCDPISGHTALYWYRQSLGQGPEFLIYFQGTGAADDSGLPNDRFFAVRPEGSVSTLKIQRTERGDSAVYLCASSPWAGTDTQYFGPGTRLTVL.

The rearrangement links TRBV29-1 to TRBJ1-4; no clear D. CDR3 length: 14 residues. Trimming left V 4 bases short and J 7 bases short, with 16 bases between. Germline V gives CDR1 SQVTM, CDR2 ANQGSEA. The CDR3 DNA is TGCAGCGTTGTTTTCCTAACTGCTGGTGAAAAACTGTTTTTT. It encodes CSVVFLTAGEKLFF.

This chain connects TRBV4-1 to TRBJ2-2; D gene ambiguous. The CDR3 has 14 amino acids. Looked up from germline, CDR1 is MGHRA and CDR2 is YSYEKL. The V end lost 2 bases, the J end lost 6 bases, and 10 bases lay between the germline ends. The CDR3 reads CASSQPARSGELFF. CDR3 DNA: TGCGCCAGCAGCCAACCAGCTAGGTCCGGGGAGCTGTTTTTT.

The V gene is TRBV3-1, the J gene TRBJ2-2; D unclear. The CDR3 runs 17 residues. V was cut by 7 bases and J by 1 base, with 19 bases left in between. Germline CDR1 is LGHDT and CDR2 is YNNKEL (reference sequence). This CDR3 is CASTSFLPDQNTGELFF. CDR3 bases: TGTGCCAGCACCAGCTTTCTGCCAGACCAGAACACCGGGGAGCTGTTTTTT. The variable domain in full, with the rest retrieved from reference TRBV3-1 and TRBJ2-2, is DTAVSQTPKYLVTQMGNDKSIKCEQNLGHDTMYWYKQDSKKFLKIMFSYNNKELIINETVPNRFSPKSPDKAHLNLHINSLELGDSAVYFCASTSFLPDQNTGELFFGEGSRLTVL.

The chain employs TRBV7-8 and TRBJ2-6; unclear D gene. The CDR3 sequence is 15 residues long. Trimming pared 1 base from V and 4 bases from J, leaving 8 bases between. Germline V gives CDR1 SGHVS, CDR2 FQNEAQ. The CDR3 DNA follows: TGTGCCAGCAGCTTAGGGTTACCCGGGGCCAACGTCCTGACTTTC. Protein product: CASSLGLPGANVLTF.

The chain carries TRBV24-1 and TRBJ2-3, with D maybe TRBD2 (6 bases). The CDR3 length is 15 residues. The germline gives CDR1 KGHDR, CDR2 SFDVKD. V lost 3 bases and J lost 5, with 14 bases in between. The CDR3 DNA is TGTGCCACCAGTGATGTGCGGGGTGTGGAAGATACGCAGTATTTT. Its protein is CATSDVRGVEDTQYF.

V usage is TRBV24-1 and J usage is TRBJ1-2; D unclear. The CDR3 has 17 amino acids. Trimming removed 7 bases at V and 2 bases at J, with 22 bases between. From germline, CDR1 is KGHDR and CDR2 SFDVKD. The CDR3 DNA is TGTGCCACCAGCTCCCCCTTCGGCCAGGCTCCCAACTATGGCTACACCTTC. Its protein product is CATSSPFGQAPNYGYTF.

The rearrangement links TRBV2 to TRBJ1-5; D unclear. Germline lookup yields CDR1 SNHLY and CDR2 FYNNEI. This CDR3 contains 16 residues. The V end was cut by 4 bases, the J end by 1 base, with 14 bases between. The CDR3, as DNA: TGTGCCAGCAGTGGAGTGTCAGGAGTAAGCAATCAGCCCCAGCATTTT. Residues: CASSGVSGVSNQPQHF.

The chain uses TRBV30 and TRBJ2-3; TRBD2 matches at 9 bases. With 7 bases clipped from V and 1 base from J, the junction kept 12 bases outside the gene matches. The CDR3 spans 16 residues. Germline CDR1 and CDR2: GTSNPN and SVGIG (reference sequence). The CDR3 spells CAYGTSRPGGTDTQYF. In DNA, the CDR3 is TGTGCCTACGGGACTAGCCGGCCTGGGGGCACAGATACGCAGTATTTT.

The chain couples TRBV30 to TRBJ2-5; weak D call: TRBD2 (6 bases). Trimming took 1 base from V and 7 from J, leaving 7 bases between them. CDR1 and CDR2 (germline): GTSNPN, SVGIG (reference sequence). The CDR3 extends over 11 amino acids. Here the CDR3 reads CAWSGRGTQYF. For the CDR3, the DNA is TGTGCCTGGAGTGGGAGGGGGACCCAGTACTTC.

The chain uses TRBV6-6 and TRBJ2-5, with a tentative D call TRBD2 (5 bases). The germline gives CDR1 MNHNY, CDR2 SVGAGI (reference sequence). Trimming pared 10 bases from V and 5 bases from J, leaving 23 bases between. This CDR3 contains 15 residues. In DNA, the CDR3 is TGTGCCACCTCGTCGGCCCGCGGGTCCGGGGAGACCCAGTACTTC. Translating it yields CATSSARGSGETQYF.

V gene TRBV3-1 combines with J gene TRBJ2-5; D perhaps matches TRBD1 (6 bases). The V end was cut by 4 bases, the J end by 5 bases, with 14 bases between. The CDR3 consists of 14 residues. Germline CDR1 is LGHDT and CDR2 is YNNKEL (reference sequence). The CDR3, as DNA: TGTGCCAGCAGCCGGCGTCAGGGGAAGGAGACCCAGTACTTC. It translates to CASSRRQGKETQYF.

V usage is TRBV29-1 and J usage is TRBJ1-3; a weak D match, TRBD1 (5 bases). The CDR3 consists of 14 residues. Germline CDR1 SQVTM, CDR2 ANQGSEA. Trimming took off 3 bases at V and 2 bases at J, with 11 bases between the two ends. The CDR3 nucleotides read TGCAGCGTTGACCAAGGCAGGGCTGGAAACACCATATATTTT. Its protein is CSVDQGRAGNTIYF.

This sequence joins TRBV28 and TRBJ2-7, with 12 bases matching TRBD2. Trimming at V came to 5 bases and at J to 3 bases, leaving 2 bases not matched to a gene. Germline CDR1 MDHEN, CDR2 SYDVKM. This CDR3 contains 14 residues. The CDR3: CASSALAGGYEQYF. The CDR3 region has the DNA TGTGCCAGCAGTGCACTAGCGGGGGGCTACGAGCAGTACTTC.

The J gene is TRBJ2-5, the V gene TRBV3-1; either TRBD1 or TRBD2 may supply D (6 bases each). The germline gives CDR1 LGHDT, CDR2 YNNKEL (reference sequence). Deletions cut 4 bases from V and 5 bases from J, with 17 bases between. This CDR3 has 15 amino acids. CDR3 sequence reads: CASSLPVGAGETQYF. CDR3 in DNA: TGTGCCAGCAGCCTACCCGTGGGGGCGGGGGAGACCCAGTACTTC.

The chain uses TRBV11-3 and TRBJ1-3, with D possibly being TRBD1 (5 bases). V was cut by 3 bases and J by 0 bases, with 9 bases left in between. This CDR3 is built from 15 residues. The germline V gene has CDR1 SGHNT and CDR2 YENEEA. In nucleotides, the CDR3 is TGTGCCAGCAGCTTGGGACGGAACTCTGGAAACACCATATATTTT. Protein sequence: CASSLGRNSGNTIYF.

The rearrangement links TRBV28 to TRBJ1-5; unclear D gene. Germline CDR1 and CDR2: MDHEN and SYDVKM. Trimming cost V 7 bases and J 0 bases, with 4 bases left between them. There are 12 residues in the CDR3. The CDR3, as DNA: TGTGCCAGCAACGATAGCAATCAGCCCCAGCATTTT. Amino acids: CASNDSNQPQHF.

The CDR3 region is CASSNGLAGVTDTQYF. The CDR3 nucleotides are TGTGCCAGTAGTAACGGACTAGCGGGAGTCACAGATACGCAGTATTTT. The chain joins TRBV19 to TRBJ2-3; TRBD2 matches at 13 bases. Germline CDR1 reads LNHDA; CDR2 reads SQIVND (reference sequence). The length of the CDR3 is 16 residues. The V gene end was trimmed by 4 bases and the J gene end by 2 bases; junction bases not matched to a gene: 3.

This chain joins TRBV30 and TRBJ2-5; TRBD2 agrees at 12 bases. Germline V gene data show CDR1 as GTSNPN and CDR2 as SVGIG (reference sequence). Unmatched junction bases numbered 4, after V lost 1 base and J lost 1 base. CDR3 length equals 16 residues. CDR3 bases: TGTGCCTGGAGTGCCTCACTAGCGGGAGGCCAAGAGACCCAGTACTTC. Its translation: CAWSASLAGGQETQYF.

CDR3 DNA: TGCAGTGCTAGCCGGACTAGCTGGGAGACCCAGTACTTC. It encodes CSASRTSWETQYF. This rearrangement joins TRBV20-1 to TRBJ2-5; 8 bases map to TRBD2. V lost 3 bases, J lost 5 bases, and 5 bases stayed unmatched. There are 13 residues in the CDR3. The germline V gene has CDR1 DFQATT and CDR2 SNEGSKA (reference sequence).

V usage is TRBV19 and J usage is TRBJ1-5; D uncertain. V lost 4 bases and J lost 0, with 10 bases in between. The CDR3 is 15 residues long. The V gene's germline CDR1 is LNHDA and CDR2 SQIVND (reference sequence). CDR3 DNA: TGTGCCAGTAGTACGACGGCCCATAGCAATCAGCCCCAGCATTTT. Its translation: CASSTTAHSNQPQHF.

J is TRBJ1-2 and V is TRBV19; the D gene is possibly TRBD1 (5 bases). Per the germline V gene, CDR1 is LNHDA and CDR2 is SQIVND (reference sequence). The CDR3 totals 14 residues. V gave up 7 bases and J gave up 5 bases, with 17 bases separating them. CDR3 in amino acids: CASTPRQTLYGYTF. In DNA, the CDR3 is TGTGCCAGTACCCCGCGACAGACCTTATATGGCTACACCTTC.

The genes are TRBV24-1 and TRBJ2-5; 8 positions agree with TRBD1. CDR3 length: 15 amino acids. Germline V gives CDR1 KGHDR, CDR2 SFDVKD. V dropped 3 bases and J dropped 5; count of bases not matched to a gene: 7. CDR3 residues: CATSDNGQGGETQYF. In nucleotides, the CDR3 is TGTGCCACCAGTGATAATGGACAGGGTGGTGAGACCCAGTACTTC.

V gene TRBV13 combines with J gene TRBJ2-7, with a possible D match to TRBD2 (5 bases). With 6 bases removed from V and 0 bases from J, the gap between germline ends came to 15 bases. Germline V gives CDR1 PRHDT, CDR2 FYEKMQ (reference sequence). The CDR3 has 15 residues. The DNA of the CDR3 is TGTGCCAGCAGTCCCCCGCCGGGAAACTCCTACGAGCAGTACTTC. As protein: CASSPPPGNSYEQYF.

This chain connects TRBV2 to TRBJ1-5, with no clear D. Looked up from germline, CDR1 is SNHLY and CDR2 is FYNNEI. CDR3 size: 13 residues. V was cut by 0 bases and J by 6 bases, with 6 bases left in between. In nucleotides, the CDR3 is TGTGCCAGCAGTGAAGCGCGGGGTCAGCCCCAGCATTTT. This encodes CASSEARGQPQHF.

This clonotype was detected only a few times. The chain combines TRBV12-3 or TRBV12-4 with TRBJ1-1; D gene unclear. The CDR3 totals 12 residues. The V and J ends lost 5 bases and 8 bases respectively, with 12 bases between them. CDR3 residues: CASSPGGLEAFF. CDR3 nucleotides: TGTGCCAGCAGTCCTGGAGGGTTGGAAGCTTTCTTT.

CDR3 nucleotide sequence: TGTGCCAGCAGCATAACACAAGACGGGTGGACTGAAGCTTTCTTT. Amino acids: CASSITQDGWTEAFF. The V and J genes are TRBV7-2 and TRBJ1-1, with no clear D. Germline lookup yields CDR1 SGHTA and CDR2 FQGNSA. This CDR3 has 15 residues. V was trimmed by 5 bases and J by 5 bases, leaving 18 bases between them.